These 32 T cell receptor beta chains were all obtained from the same sample, sequenced in a study of human T cells and chemical hapten exposure. TCRdb re-analysed the RACE reads in MiXCR, keeping a single row per CDR3 protein. The sample contains around 47,000 distinct CDR3 sequences, 3.7% of which appear only once. Regarding time point: healthy volunteer bleed at 6 weeks. Unfractionated whole blood was the source of the extracted total RNA. The sequenced sample was whole blood. The source of these receptors is a human donor in good health. Some clones in this sample may be carry-over from other donors' samples.

This clonotype was counted ten times or more. This chain links TRBV4-1 with TRBJ1-4; D remains ambiguous. The germline V gene encodes CDR1 MGHRA and CDR2 YSYEKL. Deletions cut 3 bases from V and 4 bases from J, with 12 bases between. CDR3 length equals 15 residues. The CDR3 coding sequence is TGCGCCAGCAGCCACCCCCTGTCGGGTAATGAAAAACTGTTTTTT. Amino acid sequence: CASSHPLSGNEKLFF.

There are many counts of this clonotype. The rearrangement links TRBV12-3 or TRBV12-4 to TRBJ1-2; D remains unclear. V lost 1 base, J lost 6 bases, and 6 bases lay in between. This CDR3 region has 12 residues. CDR3 nucleotide sequence: TGTGCCAGCAGTTTAGAAGGGAATGGCTACACCTTC. Its translation: CASSLEGNGYTF.

This clonotype has ten or more counts. V gene TRBV7-3 combines with J gene TRBJ2-7; D is tentatively TRBD1 or TRBD2 (6 bases each). The V and J ends lost 2 bases and 5 bases respectively, with 13 bases between them. Germline V lookup: CDR1 SGHTA, CDR2 FQGTGA. The CDR3 extends over 14 amino acids. The CDR3 DNA reads as TGTGCCAGCAGCTTAGCCGGGGGCAGGGACGAGCAGTACTTC. It yields the protein CASSLAGGRDEQYF.

In its sample, this clonotype was seen many times. This rearrangement joins TRBV6-2 or TRBV6-3 to TRBJ2-6; 10 nucleotides align to TRBD1. J gave up 1 base and V 0 bases, and 6 bases lay outside the gene matches. The CDR3 runs to 19 residues. Germline CDR1 is MNHEY and CDR2 is SVGEGT. CDR3 coding DNA: TGTGCCAGCAGTTACTCGATCGGGACAGGGGATTCTGGGGCCAACGTCCTGACTTTC. Amino acids: CASSYSIGTGDSGANVLTF.

The chain joins TRBV6-5 to TRBJ1-1; D ambiguous. Germline CDR1 MNHEY, CDR2 SVGAGI. Trimming cost V 7 bases and J 7 bases, with 16 bases left between them. The CDR3 totals 13 residues. CDR3 coding DNA: TGTGCCAGCAAAACCCCAATTTTGGGTGAAGCTTTCTTT. It yields the protein CASKTPILGEAFF.

Ten or more counts support this clonotype. This chain joins TRBV12-3 or TRBV12-4 and TRBJ2-3; maybe TRBD2 (5 bases). CDR3 length equals 15 residues. V was shortened by 2 bases and J by 0 bases, with 9 bases between the two germline ends. CDR3 protein: CASSLRRTSTDTQYF. The CDR3 region has the DNA TGTGCCAGCAGTTTACGACGGACTAGCACAGATACGCAGTATTTT.

In this sample, this clonotype turned up many times. The rearrangement uses TRBV12-3 or TRBV12-4 and TRBJ2-3; D possibly uses TRBD1 or TRBD2 (6 bases each). The V and J ends lost 6 bases and 3 bases respectively, with 31 bases between them. The CDR3 spans 20 residues. The CDR3 here is CASSTIYIQTRDKVTDTQYF. The CDR3 coding sequence is TGTGCCAGCAGCACTATATACATCCAAACGCGGGACAAGGTTACAGATACGCAGTATTTT.

This clonotype came up many times. The chain carries TRBV12-3 or TRBV12-4 and TRBJ2-4, with a possible D match to TRBD1 (6 bases). The CDR3 has 14 amino acids. V shed 5 bases and J shed 1 base, with 9 bases lying between them. The CDR3 loop is CASSIQGAKNIQYF. DNA for the CDR3: TGTGCCAGCAGTATTCAGGGGGCCAAAAACATTCAGTACTTC.

This clonotype was counted many times. This chain connects TRBV30 to TRBJ1-6; possible D gene TRBD1, 5 bases. Germline V gene data show CDR1 as GTSNPN and CDR2 as SVGIG (reference sequence). V shed 3 bases and J shed 7 bases, with 16 bases lying between them. CDR3 size: 15 residues. The DNA of the CDR3 is TGTGCCTGGAGGGGGGAAATGGCGCCAAATTCACCCCTCCACTTT. It encodes CAWRGEMAPNSPLHF. The complete variable domain, with remaining parts taken from reference TRBV30 and TRBJ1-6, reads SQTIHQWPATLVQPVGSPLSLECTVEGTSNPNLYWYRQAAGRGLQLLFYSVGIGQISSEVPQNLSASRPQDRQFILSSKKLLLSDSGFYLCAWRGEMAPNSPLHFGNGTRLTVT.

This clonotype was seen only a few times. The V and J genes are TRBV28 and TRBJ2-5, with 7 bases identical to TRBD1. Per germline, CDR1 MDHEN and CDR2 SYDVKM. The CDR3 totals 14 residues. The CDR3 DNA follows: TGTGCTACAATATACAGGGGAAACCAAGAGACCCAGTACTTC. Residues: CATIYRGNQETQYF.

The chain is built from TRBV6-2 or TRBV6-3 and TRBJ2-7, with 8 nucleotides matching TRBD1. The CDR3 has 14 residues. The V gene's germline CDR1 is MNHEY and CDR2 SVGEGT. The ends lost 6 bases at V and 7 bases at J; junction bases unmatched: 11. The CDR3: CASSSGQGLLEQYF. The DNA for the CDR3 is TGTGCCAGCAGCTCAGGACAGGGCCTGTTAGAGCAGTACTTC.

This clonotype has a count of ten or more. J is TRBJ2-1 and V is TRBV7-9; D may be TRBD2 (5 bases). Trimming cost V 2 bases and J 2 bases, with 10 bases left between them. The CDR3 is made up of 15 amino acids. In germline, CDR1 is SEHNR, CDR2 FQNEAQ (reference sequence). CDR3 coding DNA: TGTGCCAGCAGCTTATTGCGGCGGGCCTACAATGAGCAGTTCTTC. Its protein product is CASSLLRRAYNEQFF.

This clonotype was recorded a few times. V gene TRBV9 combines with J gene TRBJ1-2; D gene ambiguous. V gave up 4 bases and J gave up 4 bases, with 14 bases separating them. The CDR3 runs 14 residues. The germline V gene encodes CDR1 SGDLS and CDR2 YYNGEE. The CDR3 reads CASSRDTVSYGYTF. The CDR3 DNA reads TGTGCCAGCAGCCGTGATACAGTCTCCTATGGCTACACCTTC.

This clonotype was picked up a small number of times. The gene calls are TRBV4-1 and TRBJ2-6, with D possibly matching TRBD2 (5 bases). V was cut by 5 bases and J by 7 bases, with 18 bases left in between. This CDR3 has 16 amino acids. CDR1 MGHRA and CDR2 YSYEKL come from the germline V gene. The CDR3 DNA follows: TGCGCCAGCAGCGACCTGCCGGCCGCGGGCGCCAACGTCCTGACTTTC. This sequence encodes CASSDLPAAGANVLTF.

The V call is TRBV6-2 or TRBV6-3, the J call TRBJ1-6, with D uncertain. Between the trimmed V and J ends, which lost 5 bases and 10 bases, there was a span of 15 bases. CDR1 is MNHEY and CDR2 is SVGEGT in the germline V gene. The CDR3 sequence is 14 residues long. CDR3 bases: TGTGCCAGCAGTGTCGGGATAGGCGGATCACCCCTCCACTTT. It encodes CASSVGIGGSPLHF.

Ten or more counts support this clonotype. This chain joins TRBV29-1 and TRBJ2-1, with TRBD2 identical over 14 bases. Looked up from germline, CDR1 is SQVTM and CDR2 is ANQGSEA. The CDR3 loop spans 17 amino acids. The V segment lost 5 bases and the J segment 2 bases; nucleotides outside the gene matches: 8. CDR3 nucleotide sequence: TGCAGCGTTTCCACCGGGACTAGCGGGAGTGCCTACAATGAGCAGTTCTTC. This sequence encodes CSVSTGTSGSAYNEQFF.

This clonotype was observed a few times. The chain recombines TRBV12-3 or TRBV12-4 with TRBJ2-1, with D possibly being TRBD1 (5 bases). V dropped 5 bases and J dropped 1 base, with 15 bases sitting between them. The length of the CDR3 is 16 residues. CDR3 in amino acids: CASSLWGRHSYNEQFF. Here the CDR3 DNA reads TGTGCCAGCAGTCTTTGGGGCCGTCATTCCTACAATGAGCAGTTCTTC.

This clonotype was counted at least ten times. This rearrangement joins TRBV28 to TRBJ2-1; possible D gene TRBD1, 6 bases. Germline CDR1 and CDR2: MDHEN and SYDVKM. The CDR3 is made up of 13 amino acids. V was clipped by 5 bases and J by 8 bases, with 13 bases between them. CDR3 region: CASSRTVSDEQFF. As DNA, the CDR3 is TGTGCCAGCAGTCGGACAGTTAGCGATGAGCAGTTCTTC.

Judged by abundance, this clonotype is medium-sized. The chain carries TRBV12-3 or TRBV12-4 and TRBJ2-7; D is undetermined. The CDR3 totals 12 residues. V lost 1 base to trimming and J lost 3 bases, with 4 bases between them. The DNA of the CDR3 is TGTGCCAGCAGTTTAGGCAGCTACGAGCAGTACTTC. It yields the protein CASSLGSYEQYF.

This clonotype was observed a few times. The gene calls are TRBV10-2 and TRBJ1-2; maybe TRBD1 (6 bases). This CDR3 is 17 amino acids long. Germline values: CDR1 WSHSY, CDR2 SAAADI. Trimming took 0 bases from V and 0 from J, leaving 14 bases between them. The CDR3 region has the DNA TGCGCCAGCAGTGAGTCGACTGTGCCAGGGGCTAACTATGGCTACACCTTC. Translation gives CASSESTVPGANYGYTF.

This clonotype was seen ten or more times. The V call is TRBV11-2, the J call TRBJ1-6; D is perhaps TRBD1 (5 bases). The CDR3 sequence is 14 residues long. Germline V gene lookup returns CDR1 SGHAT and CDR2 FQNNGV. Trimming pared 6 bases from V and 8 bases from J, leaving 14 bases between. CDR3 loop: CASSRIGGYSPLHF. The CDR3 DNA reads as TGTGCCAGCAGTCGAATCGGGGGTTATTCACCCCTCCACTTT.

This clonotype was seen at least ten times. The chain is built from TRBV12-3 or TRBV12-4 and TRBJ1-4; TRBD1 matches 7 bases. The CDR3 has 14 amino acids. After removal of 5 bases from V and 7 bases from J, the junction contained 7 bases not matched to a gene. The CDR3 DNA reads as TGTGCCAGCAGTCCGACAGGGAGGGGTGAAAAACTGTTTTTT. Protein sequence: CASSPTGRGEKLFF.

This clonotype was counted at least ten times. The rearrangement uses TRBV3-1 and TRBJ2-1; 13 nucleotides align to TRBD2. The CDR3 covers 15 residues. From germline, CDR1 is LGHDT and CDR2 YNNKEL (reference sequence). V gave up 4 bases and J gave up 7 bases; unmatched junction bases: 4. The CDR3 here is CASSPPGLAGNEQFF. The CDR3 DNA sequence: TGTGCCAGCAGCCCTCCGGGACTAGCGGGAAATGAGCAGTTCTTC.

Ten or more counts support this clonotype. The J gene is TRBJ2-1, the V gene TRBV4-1, with 14 positions matching TRBD2. This CDR3 is built from 16 residues. From germline, CDR1 is MGHRA and CDR2 YSYEKL. V trimming: 0 bases; J trimming: 7 bases; junction bases outside the gene matches: 2. DNA of the CDR3: TGCGCCAGCAGCCAAGAGGGGACTAGCGGGAGAAATGAGCAGTTCTTC. Its translation: CASSQEGTSGRNEQFF.

This clonotype was observed a few times. The chain uses TRBV27 and TRBJ1-5; D is perhaps TRBD1 (5 bases). Germline values: CDR1 MNHEY, CDR2 SMNVEV (reference sequence). This CDR3 region has 16 residues. V was cut by 6 bases and J by 0 bases, with 15 bases left in between. For the CDR3, the DNA is TGTGCCAGCAGCCAAAAGGGGTCCTATAGCAATCAGCCCCAGCATTTT. As protein: CASSQKGSYSNQPQHF.

This clonotype was found many times. V is TRBV12-3 or TRBV12-4 and J is TRBJ2-2; no clear D. The CDR3 loop spans 12 amino acids. Trimming stripped 6 bases from V and 6 bases from J, with 8 bases between. The CDR3 loop is CASRLDPGELFF. CDR3 bases: TGTGCCAGCAGATTGGACCCCGGGGAGCTGTTTTTT.

As concerns this clonotype: It may be a read error: a sequence one base away is much more abundant. The chain joins TRBV18 to TRBJ1-1; the D gene is possibly TRBD1 (6 bases). V was trimmed by 2 bases and J by 7 bases, leaving 14 bases between them. The CDR3 sequence is 14 residues long. CDR1 KGHSH and CDR2 LQKENI come from the germline V gene. This chain's CDR3 is CASSPYGGPGEAFF. As DNA, the CDR3 is TGTGCCAGCTCACCATACGGGGGGCCTGGTGAAGCTTTCTTT.

This clonotype has a count of ten or more. The V and J genes are TRBV3-1 and TRBJ1-5, with a weak D call TRBD1 (5 bases). CDR3 size: 15 residues. V shed 1 base and J shed 2 bases, with 9 bases lying between them. CDR1 is LGHDT and CDR2 is YNNKEL in the germline V gene (reference sequence). CDR3 DNA: TGTGCCAGCAGCCAAGGGGGGTTGGGCAATCAGCCCCAGCATTTT. Protein sequence: CASSQGGLGNQPQHF.

The chain carries TRBV29-1 and TRBJ2-1; 15 bases map to TRBD2. Germline CDR1 and CDR2: SQVTM and ANQGSEA. With V trimmed by 7 bases and J by 12 bases, 10 bases remained unmatched. This CDR3 has 14 residues. CDR3 in amino acids: CSGTGTSGRRGQFF. The CDR3 DNA reads TGCAGCGGGACCGGGACTAGCGGGAGGCGAGGGCAGTTCTTC.

This clonotype has at least ten counts. This chain connects TRBV9 to TRBJ2-1, with D perhaps matching TRBD1 (6 bases). CDR1 and CDR2 from the germline V gene are SGDLS and YYNGEE. This CDR3 region has 13 residues. V lost 7 bases, J lost 5 bases, and 13 bases lay in between. The CDR3 DNA is TGTGCCAGCGAGGGACAACAAAACAATGAGCAGTTCTTC. Residues: CASEGQQNNEQFF.

This clonotype was counted many times. This sequence joins TRBV29-1 and TRBJ2-5, with TRBD2 identical over 8 bases. The V gene's germline CDR1 is SQVTM and CDR2 ANQGSEA. V was clipped by 3 bases and J by 0 bases; unmatched bases: 6. CDR3 length equals 15 residues. CDR3 nucleotide sequence: TGCAGCGTTGACTTCCAGCGGGAGTACCAAGAGACCCAGTACTTC. Its protein is CSVDFQREYQETQYF. Full variable domain (outside the CDR3, taken from reference TRBV29-1 and TRBJ2-5): SAVISQKPSRDICQRGTSLTIQCQVDSQVTMMFWYRQQPGQSLTLIATANQGSEATYESGFVIDKFPISRPNLTFSTLTVSNMSPEDSSIYLCSVDFQREYQETQYFGPGTRLLVL.

This clonotype was detected ten times or more. This sequence joins TRBV7-3 and TRBJ2-3; TRBD2 is a possible D gene (6 bases). The germline V gene encodes CDR1 SGHTA and CDR2 FQGTGA. This CDR3 is 15 amino acids long. Trimming removed 4 bases from V and 2 bases from J, with 13 bases in between. The DNA for the CDR3 is TGTGCCAGCAGCTCGACTAGGCGGACCACAGATACGCAGTATTTT. It encodes CASSSTRRTTDTQYF.